One sample yielded the 12 T cell receptor beta chains listed below, sequenced in a study of response to subunit inactivated influenza vaccine. TCRdb redid the calling of the RT-PCR reads with MiXCR, one entry per CDR3 protein. Altogether 650,000 to 800,000 distinct CDR3 sequences are present, around 20% being singletons, with the ten largest covering approximately 11%. This sample comprised PBMCs from blood, obtained 4 to 6 days after vaccination. These receptors all stem from a man aged 45-60 years who received an inactivated influenza vaccine.

The table lists this clonotype with a few counts. The rearrangement links TRBV30 to TRBJ1-5, with 8 nucleotides matching TRBD1. The CDR3 has 14 amino acids. From germline, CDR1 is GTSNPN and CDR2 SVGIG (reference sequence). J was trimmed by 9 bases and V by 2 bases; bases with no gene match: 9. This chain's CDR3 is CAWSLGQGQRPQHF. The CDR3 DNA sequence: TGTGCCTGGAGTCTTGGACAGGGCCAACGGCCCCAGCATTTT. Using reference TRBV30 and TRBJ1-5 for the parts outside the CDR3, the full variable domain is SQTIHQWPATLVQPVGSPLSLECTVEGTSNPNLYWYRQAAGRGLQLLFYSVGIGQISSEVPQNLSASRPQDRQFILSSKKLLLSDSGFYLCAWSLGQGQRPQHFGDGTRLSIL.

This chain joins TRBV20-1 and TRBJ2-5; D call uncertain. This CDR3 region has 13 residues. The V end was cut by 0 bases, the J end by 1 base, with 6 bases between. The germline V gene has CDR1 DFQATT and CDR2 SNEGSKA (reference sequence). The CDR3 here is CSAREGIQETQYF. In DNA form, the CDR3 reads TGCAGTGCTAGAGAGGGGATCCAAGAGACCCAGTACTTC.

The chain has TRBV28 and TRBJ2-7; D is uncertain. Germline V gives CDR1 MDHEN, CDR2 SYDVKM. The ends were cut back, 1 base at V and 4 bases at J, with 17 bases in the middle. This CDR3 has 16 residues. The CDR3 sequence is CASSLYWGPDEYEQYF. The CDR3 nucleotides are TGTGCCAGCAGTTTATATTGGGGTCCGGACGAATACGAGCAGTACTTC.

Ten or more counts support this clonotype. The chain is built from TRBV7-2 and TRBJ2-3; no reliable D call. Trimming removed 10 bases at V and 2 bases at J, with 10 bases between. Germline CDR1 reads SGHTA; CDR2 reads FQGNSA. The CDR3 is 12 amino acids. The CDR3 sequence: CATSELTDTQYF. CDR3 coding DNA: TGTGCCACGTCCGAACTCACAGATACGCAGTATTTT.

This clonotype was counted only a few times. The genes are TRBV5-1 and TRBJ2-7; 8 nucleotides match TRBD2. V shed 5 bases and J 1 base; nucleotides not matched to a gene: 11. Germline loops: CDR1 SGHRS, CDR2 YFSETQ. This CDR3 has 16 amino acids. The CDR3 nucleotides read TGCGCCAGCAGTGATCTGTTTAGCGGGGTTTCCTACGAGCAGTACTTC. The encoded protein is CASSDLFSGVSYEQYF.

The V and J genes are TRBV20-1 and TRBJ1-6; perhaps TRBD1 as D (6 bases). The germline V and J ends were trimmed by 4 bases and 0 bases, with 13 bases remaining between them. CDR3 length: 16 amino acids. CDR1 is DFQATT and CDR2 is SNEGSKA in the germline V gene (reference sequence). This chain's CDR3 is CSATWTVSSYNSPLHF. CDR3 sequence (DNA): TGCAGTGCTACTTGGACAGTCAGCTCCTATAATTCACCCCTCCACTTT.

This clonotype was detected only a few times. The V and J genes are TRBV7-9 and TRBJ2-7; TRBD1 aligns across 7 bases. Germline trimming cut 2 bases from V and 4 bases from J; bases unmatched to any gene: 2. Germline CDR1 SEHNR, CDR2 FQNEAQ (reference sequence). The CDR3 is 13 residues long. The CDR3 sequence is CASSLQGEYEQYF. The CDR3 DNA is TGTGCCAGCAGCTTACAGGGGGAATACGAGCAGTACTTC.

This clonotype turned up a few times. V usage is TRBV12-2 and J usage is TRBJ2-2; TRBD2 is the table's D call and was not checked against the DNA. TRBV12-2 is a recognized pseudogene. The CDR3 totals 20 residues. The CDR3 spells CASRLTLSLPGPRFTGELFF. In DNA form, the CDR3 reads TGTGCAAGTCGCTTAACTTTATCCCTCCCGGGCCCCCGGTTCACCGGGGAGCTGTTTTTT.

This clonotype turned up a few times. This chain uses TRBV5-4 with TRBJ1-2; 8 bases line up with TRBD1. V gave up 6 bases and J gave up 6 bases; unmatched junction bases: 16. The CDR3 loop spans 16 amino acids. Per the germline V gene, CDR1 is SGHNT and CDR2 is YYREEE (reference sequence). CDR3: CASNFEWDRSSHGYTF. CDR3 sequence (DNA): TGTGCCAGCAACTTCGAATGGGACAGGAGTAGCCATGGCTACACCTTC.

This clonotype came up many times. The rearrangement joins TRBV5-1 to TRBJ2-2; TRBD2 matches at 7 bases. With V trimmed by 2 bases and J by 0 bases, 4 bases remained unmatched. Germline V CDR1 and CDR2: SGHRS, YFSETQ. CDR3 length equals 16 residues. Written as DNA, the CDR3 is TGCGCCAGCAGCTTTCATAGCGGGTCGAACACCGGGGAGCTGTTTTTT. Its translation is CASSFHSGSNTGELFF.

This clonotype came up a few times. This chain connects TRBV29-1 to TRBJ2-7, with 7 positions matching TRBD1. Germline CDR1 reads SQVTM; CDR2 reads ANQGSEA. CDR3 size: 13 residues. V lost 3 bases to trimming and J lost 5 bases; unmatched junction nucleotides: 7. This chain's CDR3 is CSVEGTGEDEQYF. CDR3 sequence (DNA): TGCAGCGTTGAGGGCACAGGGGAAGACGAGCAGTACTTC.

This clonotype was seen ten or more times. The chain joins TRBV9 to TRBJ2-7; D remains unclear. V was trimmed by 0 bases and J by 0 bases, leaving 10 bases between them. The CDR3 covers 15 residues. In germline, CDR1 is SGDLS, CDR2 YYNGEE. The CDR3 region has the DNA TGTGCCAGCAGCGTAGCTGTGGAGAGCTCCTACGAGCAGTACTTC. It codes for CASSVAVESSYEQYF. Complete variable domain (other parts from reference TRBV9 and TRBJ2-7): DSGVTQTPKHLITATGQRVTLRCSPRSGDLSVYWYQQSLDQGLQFLIQYYNGEERAKGNILERFSAQQFPDLHSELNLSSLELGDSALYFCASSVAVESSYEQYFGPGTRLTVT.